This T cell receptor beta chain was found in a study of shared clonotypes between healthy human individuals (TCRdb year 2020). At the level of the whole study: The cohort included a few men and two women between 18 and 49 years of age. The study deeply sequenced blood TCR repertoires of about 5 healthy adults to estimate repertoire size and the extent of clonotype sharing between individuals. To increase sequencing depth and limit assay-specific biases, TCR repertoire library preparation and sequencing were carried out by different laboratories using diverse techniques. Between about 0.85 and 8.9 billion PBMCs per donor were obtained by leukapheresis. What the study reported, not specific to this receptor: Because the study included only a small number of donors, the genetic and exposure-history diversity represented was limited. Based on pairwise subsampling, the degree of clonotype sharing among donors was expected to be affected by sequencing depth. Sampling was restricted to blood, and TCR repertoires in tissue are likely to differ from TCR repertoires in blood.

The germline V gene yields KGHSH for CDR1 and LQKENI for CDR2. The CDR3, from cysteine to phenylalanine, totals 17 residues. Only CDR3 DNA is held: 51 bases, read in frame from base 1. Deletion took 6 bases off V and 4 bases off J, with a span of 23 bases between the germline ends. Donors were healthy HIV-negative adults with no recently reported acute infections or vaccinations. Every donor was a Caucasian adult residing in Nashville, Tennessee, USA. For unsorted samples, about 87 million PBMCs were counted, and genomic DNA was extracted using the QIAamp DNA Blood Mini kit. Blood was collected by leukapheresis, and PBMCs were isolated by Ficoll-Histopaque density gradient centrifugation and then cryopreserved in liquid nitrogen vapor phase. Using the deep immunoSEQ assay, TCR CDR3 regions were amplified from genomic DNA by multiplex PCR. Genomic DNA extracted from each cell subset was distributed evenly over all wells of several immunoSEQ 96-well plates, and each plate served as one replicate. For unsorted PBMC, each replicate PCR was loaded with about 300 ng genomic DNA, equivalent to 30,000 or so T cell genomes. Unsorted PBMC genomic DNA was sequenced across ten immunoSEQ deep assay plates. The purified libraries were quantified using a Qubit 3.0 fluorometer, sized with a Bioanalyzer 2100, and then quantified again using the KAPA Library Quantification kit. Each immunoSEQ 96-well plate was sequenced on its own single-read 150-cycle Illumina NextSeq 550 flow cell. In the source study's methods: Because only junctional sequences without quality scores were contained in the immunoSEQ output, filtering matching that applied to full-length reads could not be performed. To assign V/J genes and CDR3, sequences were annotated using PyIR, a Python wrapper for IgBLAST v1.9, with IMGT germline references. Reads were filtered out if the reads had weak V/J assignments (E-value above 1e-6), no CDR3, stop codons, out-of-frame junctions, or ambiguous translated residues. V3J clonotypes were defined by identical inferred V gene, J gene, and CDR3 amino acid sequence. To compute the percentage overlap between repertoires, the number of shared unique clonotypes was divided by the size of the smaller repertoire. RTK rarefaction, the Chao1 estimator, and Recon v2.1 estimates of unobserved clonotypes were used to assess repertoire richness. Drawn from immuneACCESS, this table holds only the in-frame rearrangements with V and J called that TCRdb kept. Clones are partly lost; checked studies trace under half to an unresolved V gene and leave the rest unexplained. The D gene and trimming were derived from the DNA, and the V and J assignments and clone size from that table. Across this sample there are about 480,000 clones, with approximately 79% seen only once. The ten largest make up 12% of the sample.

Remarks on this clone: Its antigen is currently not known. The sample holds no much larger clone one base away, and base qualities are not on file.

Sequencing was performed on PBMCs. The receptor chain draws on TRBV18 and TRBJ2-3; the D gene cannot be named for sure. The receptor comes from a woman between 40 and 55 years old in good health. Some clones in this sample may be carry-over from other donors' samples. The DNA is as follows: TGTGCCAGCTCCCCTACGGACCTTCCCCTGGGCGCAGATACGCAGTATTTT. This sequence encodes CASSPTDLPLGADTQYF.